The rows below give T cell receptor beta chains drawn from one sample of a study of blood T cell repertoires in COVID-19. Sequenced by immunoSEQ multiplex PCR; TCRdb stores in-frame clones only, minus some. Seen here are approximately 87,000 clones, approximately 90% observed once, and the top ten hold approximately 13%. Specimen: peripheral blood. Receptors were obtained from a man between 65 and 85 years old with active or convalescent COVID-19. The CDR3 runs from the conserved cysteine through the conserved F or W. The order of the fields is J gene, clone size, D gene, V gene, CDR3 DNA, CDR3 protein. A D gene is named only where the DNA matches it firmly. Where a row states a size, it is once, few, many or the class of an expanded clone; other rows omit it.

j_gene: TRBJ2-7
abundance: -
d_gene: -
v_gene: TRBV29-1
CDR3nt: TGCAGCGTGGCCGAATTCGGGTTGAACGAGCAGTACTTC
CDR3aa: CSVAEFGLNEQYF

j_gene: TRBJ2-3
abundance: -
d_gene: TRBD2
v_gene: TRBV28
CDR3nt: TGTGCCAGCAGTTTAGTTGGGGGGGAAGATACGCAGTATTTT
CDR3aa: CASSLVGGEDTQYF

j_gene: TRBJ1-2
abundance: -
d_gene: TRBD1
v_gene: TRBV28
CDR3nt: TGTGCCAGCAGTCCCGGACAGGGGGCGGGTGGCTACACCTTC
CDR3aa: CASSPGQGAGGYTF

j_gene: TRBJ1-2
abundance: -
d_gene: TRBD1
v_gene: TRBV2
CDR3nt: TGTGCCAGCCCCAACGAATTTGGGACAGGGTATGGCTACACCTTC
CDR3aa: CASPNEFGTGYGYTF

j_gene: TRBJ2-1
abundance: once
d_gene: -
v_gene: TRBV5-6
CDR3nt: TGTGCCAGCAGCTTGGTGGGGGGCAATGAGCAGTTCTTC
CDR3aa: CASSLVGGNEQFF

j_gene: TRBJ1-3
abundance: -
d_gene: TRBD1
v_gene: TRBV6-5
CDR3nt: TGTGCCAGCAGAGGGACAGCGATCAGAAACACCATATATTTT
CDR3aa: CASRGTAIRNTIYF

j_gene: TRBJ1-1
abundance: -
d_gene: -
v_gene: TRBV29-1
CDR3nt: TGCAGCGTCCGGGCCCAGCGGGACACTGAAGCTTTCTTT
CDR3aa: CSVRAQRDTEAFF

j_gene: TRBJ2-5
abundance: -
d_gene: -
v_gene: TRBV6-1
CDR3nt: TGTGCCAGCAGTGAATCGGCGGGGTCCTTGGTGACCCAGTACTTC
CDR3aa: CASSESAGSLVTQYF

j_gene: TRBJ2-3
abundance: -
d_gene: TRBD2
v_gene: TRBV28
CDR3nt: TGTGCCAGCACCAGCGTGGTAGCGGGTATCACAGATACGCAGTATTTT
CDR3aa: CASTSVVAGITDTQYF

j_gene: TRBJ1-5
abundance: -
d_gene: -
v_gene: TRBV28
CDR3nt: TGTGCCAGCAGTTCAGATCAGCCCCAGCATTTT
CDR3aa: CASSSDQPQHF

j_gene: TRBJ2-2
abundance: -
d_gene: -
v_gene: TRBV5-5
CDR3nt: TGTGCCAGCAGCGGTTCCTACACTAGGGGGACCGGGGAGCTGTTTTTT
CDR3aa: CASSGSYTRGTGELFF

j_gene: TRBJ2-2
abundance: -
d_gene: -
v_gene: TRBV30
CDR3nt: TGTGCCTGGAGTGTTATCGCGGGGACCGGGGAGCTGTTTTTT
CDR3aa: CAWSVIAGTGELFF

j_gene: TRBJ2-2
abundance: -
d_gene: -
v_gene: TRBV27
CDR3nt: TGTGCCAGCAGTTTTTCTTTACTCCGAGGGACCGGGGAGCTGTTTTTT
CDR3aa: CASSFSLLRGTGELFF

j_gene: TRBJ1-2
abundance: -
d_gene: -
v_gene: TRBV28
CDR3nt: TGTGCCAGCAGAGACATGGGGGGGGAGAAGTATGGCTACACCTTC
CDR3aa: CASRDMGGEKYGYTF

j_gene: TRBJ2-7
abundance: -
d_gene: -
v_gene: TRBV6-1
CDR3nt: TGTGCCAGCAGTGAAGGGGGCGCCTACGAGCAGTACTTC
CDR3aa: CASSEGGAYEQYF

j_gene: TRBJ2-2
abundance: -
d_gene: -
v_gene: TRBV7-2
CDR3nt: TGTGCCAGCAGCCCCCAAAACACCGGGGAGCTGTTTTTT
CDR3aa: CASSPQNTGELFF

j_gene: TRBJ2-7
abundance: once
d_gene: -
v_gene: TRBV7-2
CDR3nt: TGTGCCAGCAGCGTAGGAGTTACTTACGAGCAGTACTTC
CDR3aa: CASSVGVTYEQYF

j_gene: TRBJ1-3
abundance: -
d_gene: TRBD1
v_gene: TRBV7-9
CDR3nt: TGTGCCAGCAGGGAGGGACAGGGCTACTCTGGAAACACCATATATTTT
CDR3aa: CASREGQGYSGNTIYF

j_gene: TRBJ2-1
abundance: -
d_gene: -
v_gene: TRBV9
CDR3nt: TGTGCCAGCACTTTTGATGGGAGCCCATTCTATGAGCAGTTCTTC
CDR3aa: CASTFDGSPFYEQFF

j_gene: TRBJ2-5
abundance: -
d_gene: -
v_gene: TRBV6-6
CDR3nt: TGTGCCAGCAGTTATTCTCAAGAGACCCAGTACTTC
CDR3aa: CASSYSQETQYF

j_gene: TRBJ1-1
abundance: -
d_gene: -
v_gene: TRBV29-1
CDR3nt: TGCAGCGTTGCAGGGCGGATTACAATGAACACTGAAGCTTTCTTT
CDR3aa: CSVAGRITMNTEAFF

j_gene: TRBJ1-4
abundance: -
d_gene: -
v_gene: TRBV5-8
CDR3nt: TGTGCCAGCAGCTCTGTTTTTACAGGTGAAAAACTGTTTTTT
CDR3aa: CASSSVFTGEKLFF

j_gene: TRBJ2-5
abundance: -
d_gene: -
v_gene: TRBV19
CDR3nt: TGTGCCAGTAGTCAGGGCCAAGAGACCCAGTACTTC
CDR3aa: CASSQGQETQYF

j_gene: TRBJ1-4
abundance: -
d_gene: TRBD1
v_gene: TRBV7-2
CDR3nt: TGTGCCAGCAGCCCTCGGCTACAGGGGGAAAAACTGTTTTTT
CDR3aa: CASSPRLQGEKLFF

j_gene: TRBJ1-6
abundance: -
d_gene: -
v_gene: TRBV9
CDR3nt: TGTGCCAGCAGCGTAGGAGAAGTTCTGGTGGATTCACCCCTCCACTTT
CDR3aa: CASSVGEVLVDSPLHF

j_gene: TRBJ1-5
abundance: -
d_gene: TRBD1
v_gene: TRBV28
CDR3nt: TGTGCCAGCAGTTCCGGGACAGGGGGTCAGCCCCAGCATTTT
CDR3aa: CASSSGTGGQPQHF

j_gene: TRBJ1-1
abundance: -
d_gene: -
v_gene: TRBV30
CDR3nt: TGTGCCTGGACAGGGGCCCCGGGAACTGAAGCTTTCTTT
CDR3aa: CAWTGAPGTEAFF

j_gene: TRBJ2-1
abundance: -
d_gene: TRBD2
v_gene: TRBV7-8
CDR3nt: TGTGCCAGCAGCTTACGCCGGGACTACTCCTACAATGAGCAGTTCTTC
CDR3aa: CASSLRRDYSYNEQFF

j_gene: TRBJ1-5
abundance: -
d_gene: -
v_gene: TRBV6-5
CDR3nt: TGTGCCAGCAGCCCCGGGACAATCAATCAGCCCCAGCATTTT
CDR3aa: CASSPGTINQPQHF

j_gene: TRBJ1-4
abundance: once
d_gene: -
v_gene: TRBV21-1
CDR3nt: TGTGCCAGCAGCAAAGTCGGACAGGCTCGTAATGAAAAACTGTTTTTT
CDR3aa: CASSKVGQARNEKLFF

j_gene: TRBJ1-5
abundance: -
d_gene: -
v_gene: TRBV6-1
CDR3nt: TGTGCCAGCAGTGAAGGGCAGGTGACTCAGCCCCAGCATTTT
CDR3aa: CASSEGQVTQPQHF

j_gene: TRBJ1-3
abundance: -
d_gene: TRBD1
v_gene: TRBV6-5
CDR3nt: TGTGCCAGCAGTCGGAACAGGGGTTGGGGAAACACCATATATTTT
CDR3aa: CASSRNRGWGNTIYF

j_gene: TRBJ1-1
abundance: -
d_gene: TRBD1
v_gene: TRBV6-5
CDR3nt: TGTGCCAGCAGTTACTCGGGGACAGGGCTTACTGAAGCTTTCTTT
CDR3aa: CASSYSGTGLTEAFF

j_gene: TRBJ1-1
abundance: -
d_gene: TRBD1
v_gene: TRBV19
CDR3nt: TGTGCCAGTAGTCCGGACAGGGGGACTGAAGCTTTCTTT
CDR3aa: CASSPDRGTEAFF

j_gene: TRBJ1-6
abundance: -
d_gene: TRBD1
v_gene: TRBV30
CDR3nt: TGTGCCTGGAGTGTTGGGACAGGGGGTCTCTTCTCTTCACCCCTCCACTTT
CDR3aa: CAWSVGTGGLFSSPLHF

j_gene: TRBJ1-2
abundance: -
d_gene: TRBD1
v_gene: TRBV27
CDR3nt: TGTGCCACCTCCCCGGACAGGGACTACTATGGCTACACCTTC
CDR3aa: CATSPDRDYYGYTF

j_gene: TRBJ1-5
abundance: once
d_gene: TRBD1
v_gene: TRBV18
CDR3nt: TGTGCCAGCTCATCGCAGGGGGGCAATCAGCCCCAGCATTTT
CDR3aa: CASSSQGGNQPQHF

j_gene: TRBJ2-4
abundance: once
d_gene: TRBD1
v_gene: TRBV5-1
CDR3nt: TGCGCCAGCAGCTTGGGGACAGGGCCCGATTTAAACATTCAGTACTTC
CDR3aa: CASSLGTGPDLNIQYF

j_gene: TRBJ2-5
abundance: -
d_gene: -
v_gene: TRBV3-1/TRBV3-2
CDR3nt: TGTGCCAGCAGCCCACTTGTGGAGGGGAAGACCCAGTACTTC
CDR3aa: CASSPLVEGKTQYF

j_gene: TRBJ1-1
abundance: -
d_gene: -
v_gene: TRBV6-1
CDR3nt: TGTGCCAGCAGTGAAAACAGCCCACCGAAAGCTTTCTTT
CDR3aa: CASSENSPPKAFF

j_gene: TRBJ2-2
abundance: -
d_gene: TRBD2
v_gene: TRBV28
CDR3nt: TGTGCCAGCAGTTTAGCGGGAGGGCCTTACGGGGAGCTGTTTTTT
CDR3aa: CASSLAGGPYGELFF

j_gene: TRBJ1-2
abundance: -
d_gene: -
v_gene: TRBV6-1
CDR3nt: TGTGCCAGCAGTGAAGGAGCGCAGGGAGGCTATGGCTACACCTTC
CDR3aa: CASSEGAQGGYGYTF

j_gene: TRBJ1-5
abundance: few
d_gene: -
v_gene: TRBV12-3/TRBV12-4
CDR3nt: TGTGCCAGCAGCGACACAGAGAATCAGCCCCAGCATTTT
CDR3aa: CASSDTENQPQHF

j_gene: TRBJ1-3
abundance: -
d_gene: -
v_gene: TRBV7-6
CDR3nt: TGTGCCAGCAGCTTCGGTGGGGCAACTGGAAACACCATATATTTT
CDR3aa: CASSFGGATGNTIYF

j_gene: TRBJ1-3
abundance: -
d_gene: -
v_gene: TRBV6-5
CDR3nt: TGTGCCAGCAGTTTCGACAGCGACTCTGGAAACACCATATATTTT
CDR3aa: CASSFDSDSGNTIYF

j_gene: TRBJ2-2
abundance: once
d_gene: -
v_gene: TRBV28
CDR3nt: TGTGCCAGCAGTTTAAGGGGCGGGACGAACACCGGGGAGCTGTTTTTT
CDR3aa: CASSLRGGTNTGELFF

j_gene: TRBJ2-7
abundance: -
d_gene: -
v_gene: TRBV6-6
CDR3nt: TGTGCCAGCAGTTCTCCTAGGCAGCCCTACGAGCAGTACTTC
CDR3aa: CASSSPRQPYEQYF

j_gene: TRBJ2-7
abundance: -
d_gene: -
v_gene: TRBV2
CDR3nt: TGTGCCAGCAGTGCTGAACGATTGGTACCAGGCGAGCAGTACTTC
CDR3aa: CASSAERLVPGEQYF

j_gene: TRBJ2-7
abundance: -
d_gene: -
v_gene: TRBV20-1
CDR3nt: TGCAGTGCTAGACTAACCTACGAGCAGTACTTC
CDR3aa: CSARLTYEQYF

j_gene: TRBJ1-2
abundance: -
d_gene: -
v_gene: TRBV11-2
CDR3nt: TGTGCCAGCAGCCCCTGGGGGGGCGACCCCTATGGCTACACCTTC
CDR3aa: CASSPWGGDPYGYTF

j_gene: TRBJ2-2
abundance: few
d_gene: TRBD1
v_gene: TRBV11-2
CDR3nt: TGTGCCAGCAGTCCAGGGACAGGGGCCACCGGGGAGCTGTTTTTT
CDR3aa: CASSPGTGATGELFF

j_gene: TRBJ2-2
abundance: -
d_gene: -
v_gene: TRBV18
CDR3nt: TGTGCCAGCTCACCATCGGGGGTCACCGGGGAGCTGTTTTTT
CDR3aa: CASSPSGVTGELFF

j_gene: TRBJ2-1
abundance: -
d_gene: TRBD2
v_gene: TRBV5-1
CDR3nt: TGCGCCAGCAGCTTGCAAGCGGGAGTGGGCAATGAGCAGTTCTTC
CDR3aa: CASSLQAGVGNEQFF

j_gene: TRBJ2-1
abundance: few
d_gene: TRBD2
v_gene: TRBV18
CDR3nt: TGTGCCAGCTCACCAGGGGGGACTAGTATTACCTACAATGAGCAGTTCTTC
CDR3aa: CASSPGGTSITYNEQFF

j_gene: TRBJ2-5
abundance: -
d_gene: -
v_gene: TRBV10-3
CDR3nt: TGTGCCATCAGTGGACAGCCTCAAGAGACCCAGTACTTC
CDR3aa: CAISGQPQETQYF

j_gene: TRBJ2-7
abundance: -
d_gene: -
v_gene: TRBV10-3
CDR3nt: TGTGCCATCAGCGCTACTAGTGCCGGCTCCTACGAGCAGTACTTC
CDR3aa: CAISATSAGSYEQYF

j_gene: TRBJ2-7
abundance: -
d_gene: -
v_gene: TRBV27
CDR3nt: TGTGCCAGCAGTGGCACAGGTCTCAGGGGGCAGTACTTC
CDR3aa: CASSGTGLRGQYF

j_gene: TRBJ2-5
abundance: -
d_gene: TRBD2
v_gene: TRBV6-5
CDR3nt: TGTGCCAGCAGTTACCCAGAGCGGGAGGGTCAAGAGACCCAGTACTTC
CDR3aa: CASSYPEREGQETQYF

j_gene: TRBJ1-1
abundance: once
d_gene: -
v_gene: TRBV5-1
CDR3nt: TGCGCCAGCGCCAGCAGGGGTGGAAGCACTGAAGCTTTCTTT
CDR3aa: CASASRGGSTEAFF